The clone carrying this T cell receptor (beta chain) was recorded many times. Its antigen is still unknown. This sample was taken from a study of T cells in Graves' hyperthyroidism and ophthalmopathy. About the research overall: At initial diagnosis, before any treatment had begun, peripheral blood was obtained.

Amplified TCR beta CDR3 regions came from RNA transcripts. The TCR CDR3 first-round RT-PCR relied on the HTBI primer set. Using its own MiXCR run on the multiplex PCR reads, TCRdb lists one record per CDR3 protein. The sample gives roughly 510,000 distinct CDR3 sequences, roughly 20% of which show up once; more than 20% is in the top ten. General study findings and limits: The majority of expanded thyroid clonotypes above 0.001 also appeared in blood.

The hyperthyroidism patients had all been newly diagnosed, and their disease duration was under 2 months. Their ages ranged from 18 to 65 years. The CDR3 consists of 13 residues. Germline-derived CDR1 and CDR2 are MGHRA and YSYEKL. V was shortened by 2 bases and J by 5 bases, with 9 bases between the two germline ends. V is TRBV4-1 and J is TRBJ1-2, with D possibly TRBD1 on 5 matching bases. The sequenced sample was blood. The receptor was isolated from a man aged 18 to 29 with Graves' hyperthyroidism. This CDR3 reads CASSQQGEYGYTF. The CDR3 DNA reads as TGCGCCAGCAGCCAACAGGGAGAATATGGCTACACCTTC.